Detailed here is one TCR beta chain. Antigen specificity is unknown. The junction differs from germline at one of its ends, possibly a read error. Germline lookup yields CDR1 LGHNA and CDR2 YSLEER. CDR3 length: 17 amino acids. This entry is derived from a study of tumor-infiltrating lymphocytes in primary liver carcinoma. Turning to the study itself: Staging placed the tumors at T1-T3 N0M0, and they measured about 4.2 to 11 cm across. Findings and caveats of the study: Tumors had a significantly higher top-250-clone fraction than blood (p = 0.039).

Scientists recovered RNA and DNA together from about 21-30 mg of unsorted bulk tissue. Primary liver carcinoma, confirmed by histopathology, was surgically resected. Each tumor was sampled at four poles and its centre. Making TCR beta cDNA involved around 520 ng total RNA and a constant-region primer. A slightly modified ARM-PCR protocol with three nested multiplex PCR rounds produced these TCR beta libraries. TRBV1-TRBV30 forward primers paired with a C-beta reverse primer were used in the first two PCR rounds, which ran approximately 11 cycles each. TCRdb analysed the multiplex PCR reads with MiXCR anew, one entry per CDR3 protein. The table lists about 43,000 distinct CDR3 sequences, approximately 70% of them singletons, with 15% to 20% in the top ten.

This TCR was recovered from a man aged 40-49 years with primary liver carcinoma and hepatitis B virus infection. The chain combines TRBV4-3 with TRBJ2-7, with D unresolved. Sequencing input: liver tumor tissue from sampling region 2. Sample subset: tumor region T2, inferior pole. The CDR3 sequence: CASSQFLASGSSYQQYF. Written as DNA, the CDR3 is TGCGCCAGCAGTCAGTTTCTCGCTAGTGGAAGCTCCTACCAGCAATACTTC.